This T cell receptor beta chain was captured in a study of early T cells in non-severe SARS-CoV-2 infection. Attached unique molecular identifiers marked individual cDNA molecules. TCRdb re-called the 5' RACE reads through MiXCR, storing one row per CDR3 protein. The sample records about 99,000 distinct CDR3 sequences, roughly 17% being singletons. This clonotype was detected ten times or more. The sequenced sample was whole blood. The receptor was derived from an adult who was a healthcare worker with PCR-confirmed SARS-CoV-2 infection or an uninfected control (not recorded which).

CDR3 in DNA: TGTGCCACCAAGGGGGCAGTTAATCAGCCCCAGCATTTT. It codes for CATKGAVNQPQHF. The chain links TRBV6-1 to TRBJ1-5; TRBD1 matches at 7 bases. V shed 10 bases and J 4 bases; nucleotides not matched to a gene: 7. This CDR3 is built from 13 residues. The V gene's germline CDR1 is MNHNS and CDR2 SASEGT.